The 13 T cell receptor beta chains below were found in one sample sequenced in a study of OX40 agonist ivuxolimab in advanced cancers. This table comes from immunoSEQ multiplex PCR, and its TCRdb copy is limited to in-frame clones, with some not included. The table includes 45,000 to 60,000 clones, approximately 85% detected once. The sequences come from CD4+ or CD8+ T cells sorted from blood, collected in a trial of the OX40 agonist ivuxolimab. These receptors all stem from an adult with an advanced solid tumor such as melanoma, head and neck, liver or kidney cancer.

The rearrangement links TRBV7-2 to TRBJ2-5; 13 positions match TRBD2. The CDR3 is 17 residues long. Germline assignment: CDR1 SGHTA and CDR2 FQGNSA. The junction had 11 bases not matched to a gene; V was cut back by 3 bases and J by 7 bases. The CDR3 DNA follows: TGTGCCAGCAGCTTTTTACTAGCGGGGGGGCGACCGGCGACCCAGTACTTC. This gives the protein CASSFLLAGGRPATQYF. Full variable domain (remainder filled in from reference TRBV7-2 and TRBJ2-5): GAGVSQSPSNKVTEKGKDVELRCDPISGHTALYWYRQSLGQGLEFLIYFQGNSAPDKSGLPSDRFSAERTGGSVSTLTIQRTQQEDSAVYLCASSFLLAGGRPATQYFGPGTRLLVL.

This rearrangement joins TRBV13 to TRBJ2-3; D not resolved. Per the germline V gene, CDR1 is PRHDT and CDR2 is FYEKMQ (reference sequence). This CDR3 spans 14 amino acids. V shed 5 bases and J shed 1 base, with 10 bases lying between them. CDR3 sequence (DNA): TGTGCCAGCAGCCCCCGCAGGCGCACAGATACGCAGTATTTT. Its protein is CASSPRRRTDTQYF. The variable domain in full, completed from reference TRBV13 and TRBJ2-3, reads AAGVIQSPRHLIKEKRETATLKCYPIPRHDTVYWYQQGPGQDPQFLISFYEKMQSDKGSIPDRFSAQQFSDYHSELNMSSLELGDSALYFCASSPRRRTDTQYFGPGTRLTVL.

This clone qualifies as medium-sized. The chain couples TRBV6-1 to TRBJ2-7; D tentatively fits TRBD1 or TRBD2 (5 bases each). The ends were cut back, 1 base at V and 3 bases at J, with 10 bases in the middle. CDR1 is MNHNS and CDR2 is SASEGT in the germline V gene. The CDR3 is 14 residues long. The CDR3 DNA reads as TGTGCCAGCAGTGAAGAGTTTGGGGGCTACGAGCAGTACTTC. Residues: CASSEEFGGYEQYF.

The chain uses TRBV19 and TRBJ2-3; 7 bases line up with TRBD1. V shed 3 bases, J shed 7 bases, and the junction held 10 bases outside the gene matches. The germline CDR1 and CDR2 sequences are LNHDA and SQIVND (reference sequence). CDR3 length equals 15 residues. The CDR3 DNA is TGTGCCAGTAGTATCGCAGGGGGTATCGGGAATACGCAGTATTTT. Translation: CASSIAGGIGNTQYF.

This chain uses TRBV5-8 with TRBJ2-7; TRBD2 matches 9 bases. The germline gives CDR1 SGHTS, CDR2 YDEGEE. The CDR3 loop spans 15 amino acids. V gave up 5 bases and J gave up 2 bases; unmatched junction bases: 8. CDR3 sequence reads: CASSPRTSEAYEQYF. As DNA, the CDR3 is TGTGCCAGCAGTCCCCGGACTAGCGAGGCCTACGAGCAGTACTTC.

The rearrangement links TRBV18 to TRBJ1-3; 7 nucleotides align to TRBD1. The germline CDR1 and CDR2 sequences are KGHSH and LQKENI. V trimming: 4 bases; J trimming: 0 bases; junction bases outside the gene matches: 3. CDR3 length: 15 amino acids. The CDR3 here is CASSRTGDSGNTIYF. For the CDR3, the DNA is TGTGCCAGCTCACGCACAGGGGACTCTGGAAACACCATATATTTT.

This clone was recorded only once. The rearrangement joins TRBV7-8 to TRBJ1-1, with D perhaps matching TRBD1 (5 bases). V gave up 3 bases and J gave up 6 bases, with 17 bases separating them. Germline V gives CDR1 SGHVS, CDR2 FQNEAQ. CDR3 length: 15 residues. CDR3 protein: CASSFGRVRGSEAFF. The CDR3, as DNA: TGTGCCAGCAGCTTCGGCCGCGTAAGGGGATCTGAAGCTTTCTTT.

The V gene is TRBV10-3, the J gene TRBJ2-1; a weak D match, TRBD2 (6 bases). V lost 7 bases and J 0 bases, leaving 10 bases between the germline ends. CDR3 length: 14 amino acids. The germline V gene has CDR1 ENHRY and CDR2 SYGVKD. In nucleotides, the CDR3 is TGTGCCATCAAGGGAGGTAGCTCCTACAATGAGCAGTTCTTC. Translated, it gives CAIKGGSSYNEQFF.

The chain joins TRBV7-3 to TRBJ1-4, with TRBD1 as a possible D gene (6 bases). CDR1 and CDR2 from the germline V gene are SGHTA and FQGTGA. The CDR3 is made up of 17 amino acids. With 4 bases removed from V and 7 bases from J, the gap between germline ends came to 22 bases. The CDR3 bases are TGTGCCAGCAGCTCCGGGACTAAGGGGGTGGAGGCTGAAAAACTGTTTTTT. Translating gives CASSSGTKGVEAEKLFF. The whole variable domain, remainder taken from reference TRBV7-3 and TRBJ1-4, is GAGVSQTPSNKVTEKGKYVELRCDPISGHTALYWYRQSLGQGPEFLIYFQGTGAADDSGLPNDRFFAVRPEGSVSTLKIQRTERGDSAVYLCASSSGTKGVEAEKLFFGSGTQLSVL.

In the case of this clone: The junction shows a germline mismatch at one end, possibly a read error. In DNA, the CDR3 is TGCTCCAGCGGGCTAGAACAGACAGATACGCAGTATTTT. Translating it yields CSSGLEQTDTQYF. The chain carries TRBV5-1 and TRBJ2-3; D perhaps matches TRBD2 (6 bases). Germline CDR1 reads SGHRS; CDR2 reads YFSETQ. The CDR3 totals 13 residues.

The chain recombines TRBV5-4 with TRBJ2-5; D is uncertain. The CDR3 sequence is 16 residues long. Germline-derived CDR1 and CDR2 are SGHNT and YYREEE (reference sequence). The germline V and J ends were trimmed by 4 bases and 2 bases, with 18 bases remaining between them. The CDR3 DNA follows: TGTGCCAGCAGCCGAACCCCAACCAAGAATCAAGAGACCCAGTACTTC. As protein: CASSRTPTKNQETQYF.

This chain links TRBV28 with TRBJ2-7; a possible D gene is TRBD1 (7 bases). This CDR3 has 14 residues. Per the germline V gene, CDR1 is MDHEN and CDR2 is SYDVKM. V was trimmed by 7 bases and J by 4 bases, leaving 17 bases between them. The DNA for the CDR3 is TGTGCCAGCAACCCTAGGAGGGGGCGGTACGAGCAGTACTTC. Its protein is CASNPRRGRYEQYF.

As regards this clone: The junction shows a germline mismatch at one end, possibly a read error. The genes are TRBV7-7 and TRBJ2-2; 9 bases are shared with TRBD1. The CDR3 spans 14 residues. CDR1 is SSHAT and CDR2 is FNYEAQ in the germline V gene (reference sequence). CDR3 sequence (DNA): TGTGCTAGCAGCGTGGGACAGGGAGGCGGGGAGCTGTTTTTT. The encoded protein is CASSVGQGGGELFF.